This TCR beta chain appears in the sequencing data of a study of shared clonotypes between healthy human individuals. For the study at large: Donors consisted of a couple of women and a few men between 18 and 49.

General study points: The authors sampled blood alone, and tissue repertoires likely differ. Generally, estimated richness proved larger in naive subsets than it did in memory subsets.

Produced via immunoSEQ multiplex PCR; TCRdb's table is partial and in-frame only. This table has some 2.1 million clones, approximately 95% appearing once. Concerning this clone itself: Its antigen remains unknown.

CD8 cells classed as naive were CD45RO-negative and positively selected for CCR7, excluding terminally differentiated effector memory CD45RA+ cells. The sequenced sample consisted of naive CD8+ T cells sorted from blood. This TCR came from a man younger than 30 in good health.

CDR3 sequence (DNA): TGTGCCAGCAGTGGACAGGGGGCGCAGGACATTCAGTACTTC. Translation gives CASSGQGAQDIQYF. The chain combines TRBV2 with TRBJ2-4, with 10 bases fitting TRBD1. Germline loops: CDR1 SNHLY, CDR2 FYNNEI. CDR3 length equals 14 residues. The V segment lost 4 bases and the J segment 8 bases; nucleotides outside the gene matches: 5. Variable domain in full (rest from reference TRBV2 and TRBJ2-4): EPEVTQTPSHQVTQMGQEVILRCVPISNHLYFYWYRQILGQKVEFLVSFYNNEISEKSEIFDDQFSVERPDGSNFTLKIRSTKLEDSAMYFCASSGQGAQDIQYFGAGTRLSVL.